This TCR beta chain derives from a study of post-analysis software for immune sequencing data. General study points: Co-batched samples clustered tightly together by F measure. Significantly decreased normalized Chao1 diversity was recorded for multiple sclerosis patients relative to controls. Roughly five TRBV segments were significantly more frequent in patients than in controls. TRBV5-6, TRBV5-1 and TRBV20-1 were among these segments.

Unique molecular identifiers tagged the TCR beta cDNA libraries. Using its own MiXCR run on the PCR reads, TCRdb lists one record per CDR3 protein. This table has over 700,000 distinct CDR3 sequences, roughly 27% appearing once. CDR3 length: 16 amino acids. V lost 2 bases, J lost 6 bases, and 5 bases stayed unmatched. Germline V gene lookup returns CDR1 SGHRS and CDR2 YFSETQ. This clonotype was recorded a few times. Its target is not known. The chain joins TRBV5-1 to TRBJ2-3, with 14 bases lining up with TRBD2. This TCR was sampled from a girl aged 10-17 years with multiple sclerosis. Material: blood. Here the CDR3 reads CASSFGTSGSPDTQYF. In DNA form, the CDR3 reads TGCGCCAGCAGCTTCGGGACTAGCGGGAGTCCTGATACGCAGTATTTT.